The present T cell receptor (beta chain) was sequenced within a study of cytomegalovirus exposure and HLA in healthy donors. Study-level points and caveats: Later findings reportedly placed an Asian-associated ancestry cluster below the roughly 730-donor mean for N-insertions. Most TCR beta V segments were productive about 90% or about 30% of the time in an earlier analysis.

As for this clone: Its antigen remains unknown.

The primer mix had 60 Vbeta and 13 Jbeta primers. Method: immunoSEQ multiplex PCR; TCRdb's copy keeps in-frame clones and lacks some. This sample has about 190,000 clones, with around 86% found just once. The germline V gene has CDR1 SGHKS and CDR2 YYEKEE (reference sequence). J lost 2 bases, V lost 1 base, and 13 bases had no gene match. This CDR3 has 18 amino acids. This TCR was recovered from a woman aged 18-29 years in good health and CMV-seronegative. The source material was PBMCs. V gene TRBV5-5 combines with J gene TRBJ2-5, with TRBD2 matching over 8 bases. In nucleotides, the CDR3 is TGTGCCAGCAGCTTGAATGGCGGGAGGCTGGTAGGACAAGAGACCCAGTACTTC. Amino acid sequence: CASSLNGGRLVGQETQYF.